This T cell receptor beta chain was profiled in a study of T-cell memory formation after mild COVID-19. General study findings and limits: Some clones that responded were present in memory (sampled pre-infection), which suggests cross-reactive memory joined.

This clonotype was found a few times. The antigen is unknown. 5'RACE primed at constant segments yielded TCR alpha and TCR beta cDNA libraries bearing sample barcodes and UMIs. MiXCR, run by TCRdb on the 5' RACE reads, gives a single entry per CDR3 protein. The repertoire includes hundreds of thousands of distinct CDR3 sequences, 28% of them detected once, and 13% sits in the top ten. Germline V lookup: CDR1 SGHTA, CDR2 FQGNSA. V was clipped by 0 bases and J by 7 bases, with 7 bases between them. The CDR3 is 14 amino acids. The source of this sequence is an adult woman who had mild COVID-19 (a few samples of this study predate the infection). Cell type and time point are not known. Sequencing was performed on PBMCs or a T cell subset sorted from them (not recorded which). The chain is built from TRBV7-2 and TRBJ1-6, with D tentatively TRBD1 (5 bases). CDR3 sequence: CASSLAQENSPLHF. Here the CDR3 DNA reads TGTGCCAGCAGCTTAGCACAGGAGAATTCACCCCTCCACTTT.